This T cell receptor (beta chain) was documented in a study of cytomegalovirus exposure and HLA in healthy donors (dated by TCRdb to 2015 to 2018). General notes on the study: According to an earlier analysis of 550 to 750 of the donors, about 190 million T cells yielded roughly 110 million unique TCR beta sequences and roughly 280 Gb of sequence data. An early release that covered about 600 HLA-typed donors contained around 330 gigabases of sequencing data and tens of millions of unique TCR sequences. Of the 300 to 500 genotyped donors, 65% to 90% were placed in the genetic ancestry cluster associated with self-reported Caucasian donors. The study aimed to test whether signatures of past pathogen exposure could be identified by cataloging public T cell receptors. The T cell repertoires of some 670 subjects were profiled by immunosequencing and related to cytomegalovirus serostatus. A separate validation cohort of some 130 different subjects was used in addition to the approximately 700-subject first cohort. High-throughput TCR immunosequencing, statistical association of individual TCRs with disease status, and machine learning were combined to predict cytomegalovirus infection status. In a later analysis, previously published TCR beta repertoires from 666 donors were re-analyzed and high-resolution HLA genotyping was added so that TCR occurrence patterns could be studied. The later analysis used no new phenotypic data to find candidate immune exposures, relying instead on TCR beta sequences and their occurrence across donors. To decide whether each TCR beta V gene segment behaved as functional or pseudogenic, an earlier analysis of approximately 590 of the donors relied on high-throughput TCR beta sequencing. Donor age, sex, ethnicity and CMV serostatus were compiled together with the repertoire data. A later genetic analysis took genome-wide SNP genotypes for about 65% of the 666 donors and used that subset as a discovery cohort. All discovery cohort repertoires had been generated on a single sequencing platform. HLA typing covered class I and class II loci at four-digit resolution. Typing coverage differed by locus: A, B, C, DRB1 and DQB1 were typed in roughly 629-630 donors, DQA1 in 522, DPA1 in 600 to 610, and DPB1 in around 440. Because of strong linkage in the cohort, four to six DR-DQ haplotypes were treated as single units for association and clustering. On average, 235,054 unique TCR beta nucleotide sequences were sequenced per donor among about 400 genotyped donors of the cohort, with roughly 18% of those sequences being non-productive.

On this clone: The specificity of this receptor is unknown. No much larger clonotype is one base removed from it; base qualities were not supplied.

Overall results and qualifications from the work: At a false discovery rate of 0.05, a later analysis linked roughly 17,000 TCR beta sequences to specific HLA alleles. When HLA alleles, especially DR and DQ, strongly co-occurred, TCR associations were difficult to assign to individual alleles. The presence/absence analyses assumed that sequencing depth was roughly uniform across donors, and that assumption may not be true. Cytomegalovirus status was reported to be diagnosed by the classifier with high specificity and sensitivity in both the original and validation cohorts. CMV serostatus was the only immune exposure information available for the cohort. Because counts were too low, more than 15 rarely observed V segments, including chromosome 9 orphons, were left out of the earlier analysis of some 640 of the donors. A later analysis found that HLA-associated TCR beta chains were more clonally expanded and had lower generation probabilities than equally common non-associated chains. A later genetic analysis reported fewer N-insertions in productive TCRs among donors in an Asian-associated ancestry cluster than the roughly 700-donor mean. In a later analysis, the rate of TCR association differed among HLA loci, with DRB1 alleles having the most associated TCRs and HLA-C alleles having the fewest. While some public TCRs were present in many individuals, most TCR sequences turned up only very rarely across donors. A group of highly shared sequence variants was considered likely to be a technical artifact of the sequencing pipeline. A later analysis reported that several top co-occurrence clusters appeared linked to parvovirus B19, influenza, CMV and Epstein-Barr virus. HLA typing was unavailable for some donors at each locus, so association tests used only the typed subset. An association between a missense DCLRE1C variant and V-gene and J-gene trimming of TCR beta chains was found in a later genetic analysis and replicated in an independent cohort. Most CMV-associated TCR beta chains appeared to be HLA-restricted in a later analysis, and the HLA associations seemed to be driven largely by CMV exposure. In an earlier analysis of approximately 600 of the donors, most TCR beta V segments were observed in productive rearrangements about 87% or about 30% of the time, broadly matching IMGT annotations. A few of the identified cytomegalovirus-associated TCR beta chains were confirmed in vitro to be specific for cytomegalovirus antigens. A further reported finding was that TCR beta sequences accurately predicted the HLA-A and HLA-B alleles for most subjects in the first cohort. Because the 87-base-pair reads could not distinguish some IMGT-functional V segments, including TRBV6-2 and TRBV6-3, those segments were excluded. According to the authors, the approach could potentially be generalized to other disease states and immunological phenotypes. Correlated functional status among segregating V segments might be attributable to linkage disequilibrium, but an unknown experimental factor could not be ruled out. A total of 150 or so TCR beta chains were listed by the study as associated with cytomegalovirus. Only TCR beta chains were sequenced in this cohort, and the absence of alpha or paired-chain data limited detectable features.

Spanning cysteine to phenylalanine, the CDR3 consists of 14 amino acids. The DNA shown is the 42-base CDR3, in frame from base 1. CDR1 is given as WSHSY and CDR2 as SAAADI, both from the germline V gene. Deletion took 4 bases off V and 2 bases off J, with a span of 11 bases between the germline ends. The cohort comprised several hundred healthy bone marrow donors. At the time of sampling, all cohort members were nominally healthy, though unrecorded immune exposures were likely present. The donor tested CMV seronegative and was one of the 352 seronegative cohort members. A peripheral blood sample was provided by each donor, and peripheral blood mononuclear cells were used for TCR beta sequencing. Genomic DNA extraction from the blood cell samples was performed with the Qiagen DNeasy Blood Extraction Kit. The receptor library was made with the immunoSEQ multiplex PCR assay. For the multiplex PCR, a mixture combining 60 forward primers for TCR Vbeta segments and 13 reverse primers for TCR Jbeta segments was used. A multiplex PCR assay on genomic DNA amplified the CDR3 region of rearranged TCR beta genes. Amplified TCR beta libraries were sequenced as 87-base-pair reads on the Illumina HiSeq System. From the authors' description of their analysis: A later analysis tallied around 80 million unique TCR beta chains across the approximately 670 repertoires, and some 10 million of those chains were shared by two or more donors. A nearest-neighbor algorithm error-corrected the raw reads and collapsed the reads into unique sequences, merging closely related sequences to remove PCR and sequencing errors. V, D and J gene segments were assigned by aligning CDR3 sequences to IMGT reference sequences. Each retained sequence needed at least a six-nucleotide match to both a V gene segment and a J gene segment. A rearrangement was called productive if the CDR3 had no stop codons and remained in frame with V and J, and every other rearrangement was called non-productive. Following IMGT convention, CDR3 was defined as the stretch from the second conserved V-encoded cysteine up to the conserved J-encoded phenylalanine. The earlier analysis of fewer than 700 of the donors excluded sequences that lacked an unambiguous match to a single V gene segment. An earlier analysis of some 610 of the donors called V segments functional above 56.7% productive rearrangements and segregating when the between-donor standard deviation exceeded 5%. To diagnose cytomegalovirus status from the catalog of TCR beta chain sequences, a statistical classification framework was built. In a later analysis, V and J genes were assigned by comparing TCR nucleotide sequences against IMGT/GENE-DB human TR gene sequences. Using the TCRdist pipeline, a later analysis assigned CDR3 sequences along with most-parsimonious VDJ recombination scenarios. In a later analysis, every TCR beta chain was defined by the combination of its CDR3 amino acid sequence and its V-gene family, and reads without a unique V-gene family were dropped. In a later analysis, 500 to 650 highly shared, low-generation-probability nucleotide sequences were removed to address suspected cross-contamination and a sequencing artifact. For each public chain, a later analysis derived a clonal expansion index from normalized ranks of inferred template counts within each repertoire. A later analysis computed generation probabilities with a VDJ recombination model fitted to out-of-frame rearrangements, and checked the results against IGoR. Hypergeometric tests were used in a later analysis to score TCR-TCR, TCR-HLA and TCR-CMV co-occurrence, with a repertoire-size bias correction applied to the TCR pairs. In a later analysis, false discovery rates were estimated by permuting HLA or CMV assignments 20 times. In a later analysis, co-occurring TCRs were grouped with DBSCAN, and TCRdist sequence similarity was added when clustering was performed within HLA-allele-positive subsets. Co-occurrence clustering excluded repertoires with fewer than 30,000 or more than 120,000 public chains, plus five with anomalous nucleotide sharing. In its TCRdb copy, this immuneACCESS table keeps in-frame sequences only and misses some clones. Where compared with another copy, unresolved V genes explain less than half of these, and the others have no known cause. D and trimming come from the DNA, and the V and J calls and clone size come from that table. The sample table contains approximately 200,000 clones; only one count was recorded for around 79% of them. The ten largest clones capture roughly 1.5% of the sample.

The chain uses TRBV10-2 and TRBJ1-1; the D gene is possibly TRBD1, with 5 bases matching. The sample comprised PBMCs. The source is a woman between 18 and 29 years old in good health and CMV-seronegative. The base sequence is TGCGCCAGCAGTGGACAGAGGTTTAACACTGAAGCTTTCTTT. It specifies CASSGQRFNTEAFF.